This paragraph covers one T cell receptor (beta chain) sequence. What it recognizes is unknown. Samples from alopecia areata patients were lesional scalp punch biopsies and peripheral blood. The source of the sample is a study of CD8+ T cells in alopecia areata. Whole-study results and caveats: Mice gave a clearer picture of TCR sharing than patients did, possibly for HLA-related reasons. Relative to normal scalp, lesional scalp, especially alopecia totalis/universalis, showed higher clonality.

CDR3 length: 14 amino acids. CDR1 and CDR2 from the germline V gene are LNHDA and SQIVND (reference sequence). V lost 6 bases to trimming and J lost 8 bases; unmatched junction nucleotides: 7. The authors extracted RNA and reverse transcribed it into cDNA as the sequencing template. Sequencing used immunoSEQ multiplex PCR; TCRdb keeps in-frame clones, though not all of them. The table has 170,000 or so clones, roughly 60% seen once. The V and J genes are TRBV19 and TRBJ1-6; 7 bases align to TRBD1. The starting material was CD4+ T cells sorted from blood, obtained at week 0. The clonotype was recovered from a human donor with alopecia areata. The DNA of the CDR3 is TGTGCCAGTAGCTCCCGGGACAGCGATTCACCCCTCCACTTT. This sequence encodes CASSSRDSDSPLHF.